One and the same sample provided the 26 T cell receptor beta chains below, sequenced in a study of radiation and T cells in renal cell carcinoma. Clones were read by immunoSEQ multiplex PCR, and TCRdb kept only the in-frame ones, dropping some. The sample holds some 70,000 clones, about four fifths seen once. Described time point: blood 2 weeks post-SBRT. Noted treatment: 15 Gy SBRT to primary tumor, nephrectomy 4 weeks later. Here the sequenced sample was blood, taken from a patient whose treatment included radiotherapy and nephrectomy. Receptor source: a man aged 55 to 70 with renal cell carcinoma.

V gene TRBV6-1 combines with J gene TRBJ1-4; D is unresolved. V lost 8 bases to trimming and J lost 7 bases, with 17 bases between them. Germline values: CDR1 MNHNS, CDR2 SASEGT. The CDR3 consists of 14 residues. The CDR3 loop reads CASSDTGLTEKLFF. Written as DNA, the CDR3 is TGTGCCAGCTCTGACACTGGATTGACTGAAAAACTGTTTTTT.

This clone was recorded only once. The chain recombines TRBV30 with TRBJ2-2; D may be TRBD1 (6 bases). V shed 1 base and J shed 7 bases, with 10 bases lying between them. This CDR3 comprises 13 residues. The germline gives CDR1 GTSNPN, CDR2 SVGIG (reference sequence). The CDR3 nucleotides are TGTGCCTGGAGTGACAGGGTTGACGGGGAGCTGTTTTTT. Translated: CAWSDRVDGELFF. The entire variable domain, with the rest obtained from reference TRBV30 and TRBJ2-2, is as follows: SQTIHQWPATLVQPVGSPLSLECTVEGTSNPNLYWYRQAAGRGLQLLFYSVGIGQISSEVPQNLSASRPQDRQFILSSKKLLLSDSGFYLCAWSDRVDGELFFGEGSRLTVL.

The rearrangement links TRBV28 to TRBJ2-7; D is unclear. Per the germline V gene, CDR1 is MDHEN and CDR2 is SYDVKM. The CDR3 extends over 14 amino acids. The V end was cut by 6 bases, the J end by 1 base, with 13 bases between. The DNA of the CDR3 is TGTGCCAGCAGCCTAGAGGCCAAATCCTACGAGCAGTACTTC. This translates into CASSLEAKSYEQYF.

The V and J genes are TRBV6-6 and TRBJ1-1; maybe TRBD1 (5 bases). The V end lost 9 bases, the J end lost 1 base, and 15 bases lay between the germline ends. CDR1 MNHNY and CDR2 SVGAGI come from the germline V gene (reference sequence). The CDR3 runs 14 residues. CDR3 region: CASSPGDGNTEAFF. As DNA, the CDR3 is TGTGCCAGTAGCCCGGGGGACGGGAACACTGAAGCTTTCTTT.

V gene TRBV18 combines with J gene TRBJ2-5; no firm D call. Germline loops: CDR1 KGHSH, CDR2 LQKENI. The CDR3 has 11 residues. V lost 3 bases and J lost 2, with 1 base in between. This chain's CDR3 is CASSPQETQYF. The CDR3 DNA is TGTGCCAGCTCACCGCAAGAGACCCAGTACTTC.

V is TRBV7-2 and J is TRBJ2-3, with 7 bases lining up with TRBD1. From germline, CDR1 is SGHTA and CDR2 FQGNSA. The V segment lost 9 bases and the J segment 1 base; nucleotides outside the gene matches: 7. There are 14 residues in the CDR3. For the CDR3, the DNA is TGTGCCAGTGGGGACAGTGCTCGCACAGATACGCAGTATTTT. Encoded protein: CASGDSARTDTQYF.

J is TRBJ2-7 and V is TRBV10-3; D gene unclear. This CDR3 has 11 amino acids. The V and J ends lost 11 bases and 4 bases respectively, with 12 bases between them. Germline loops: CDR1 ENHRY, CDR2 SYGVKD. DNA for the CDR3: TGTGCCTCGAAAGACAATTACGAGCAGTACTTC. Translated, it gives CASKDNYEQYF.

DNA of the CDR3: TGCGCCAGCAGCTTGGGTCCACAACAGGGCCCCACCTACGAGCAGTACTTC. Translated: CASSLGPQQGPTYEQYF. This chain uses TRBV5-1 with TRBJ2-7; weak D call: TRBD1 (6 bases). CDR1 SGHRS and CDR2 YFSETQ come from the germline V gene. V shed 0 bases and J shed 2 bases, with 18 bases lying between them. This CDR3 has 17 amino acids. Variable domain in full (rest from reference TRBV5-1 and TRBJ2-7): KAGVTQTPRYLIKTRGQQVTLSCSPISGHRSVSWYQQTPGQGLQFLFEYFSETQRNKGNFPGRFSGRQFSNSRSEMNVSTLELGDSALYLCASSLGPQQGPTYEQYFGPGTRLTVT.

The rearrangement links TRBV4-2 to TRBJ1-1; 7 bases are shared with TRBD1. Germline CDR1 and CDR2: LGHNA and YNFKEQ. V lost 2 bases to trimming and J lost 7 bases; unmatched junction nucleotides: 1. This CDR3 is built from 12 residues. CDR3 residues: CASSQNRGEAFF. In DNA form, the CDR3 reads TGTGCCAGCAGCCAAAACAGGGGTGAAGCTTTCTTT.

The V gene is TRBV29-1, the J gene TRBJ2-7; D not resolved. The germline V gene encodes CDR1 SQVTM and CDR2 ANQGSEA. This CDR3 spans 13 amino acids. This CDR3 reads CSVQKRSSYEQYF. The CDR3 bases are TGCAGTGTGCAGAAGAGAAGCTCCTACGAGCAGTACTTC.

This chain uses TRBV27 with TRBJ2-1, with 9 positions matching TRBD2. The CDR3 has 16 residues. Trimming at V came to 0 bases and at J to 0 bases, leaving 0 bases not matched to a gene. Per germline, CDR1 MNHEY and CDR2 SMNVEV (reference sequence). CDR3 residues: CASSLSSGSSYNEQFF. The CDR3 coding sequence is TGTGCCAGCAGTTTATCTAGCGGGAGCTCCTACAATGAGCAGTTCTTC.

The chain is built from TRBV14 and TRBJ2-7; D unresolved. CDR1 and CDR2 (germline): SGHDN, FVKESK. V was clipped by 2 bases and J by 1 base, with 6 bases between them. This CDR3 region has 13 residues. The CDR3 loop is CASSQSGSYEQYF. Here the CDR3 DNA reads TGTGCCAGCAGCCAAAGTGGTTCCTACGAGCAGTACTTC.

J is TRBJ2-4 and V is TRBV2; D call uncertain. V shed 4 bases and J shed 10 bases, with 5 bases lying between them. Germline V gene data show CDR1 as SNHLY and CDR2 as FYNNEI. The length of the CDR3 is 10 residues. CDR3 DNA: TGTGCCAGCAGTGTTACAATTCAGTACTTC. This translates into CASSVTIQYF.

This clone came up once. The CDR3 region has the DNA TGTGCCAGCAGCTTACGGCAGGGGGCCACTGAAGCTTTCTTT. Translation: CASSLRQGATEAFF. The rearrangement uses TRBV7-2 and TRBJ1-1; 8 nucleotides match TRBD1. Per germline, CDR1 SGHTA and CDR2 FQGNSA. CDR3 length: 14 amino acids. V was clipped by 2 bases and J by 4 bases; unmatched bases: 3.

J is TRBJ2-3 and V is TRBV7-2; tentatively, D is TRBD1 or TRBD2 (5 bases each). This CDR3 is built from 15 residues. V lost 5 bases and J 2 bases, leaving 14 bases between the germline ends. From germline, CDR1 is SGHTA and CDR2 FQGNSA. The CDR3 is CASSPGRGSTDTQYF. CDR3 bases: TGTGCCAGCAGCCCGGGGCGCGGTTCCACAGATACGCAGTATTTT. Full variable domain (missing parts from reference TRBV7-2 and TRBJ2-3): GAGVSQSPSNKVTEKGKDVELRCDPISGHTALYWYRQSLGQGLEFLIYFQGNSAPDKSGLPSDRFSAERTGGSVSTLTIQRTQQEDSAVYLCASSPGRGSTDTQYFGPGTRLTVL.

The chain combines TRBV19 with TRBJ1-1; 8 bases are shared with TRBD1. In germline, CDR1 is LNHDA, CDR2 SQIVND (reference sequence). The CDR3 sequence is 16 residues long. V lost 6 bases to trimming and J lost 5 bases; unmatched junction nucleotides: 14. The CDR3 region has the DNA TGTGCCAGTAGAGACGTCCTCAGGGGGCGAGGAACTGAAGCTTTCTTT. This sequence encodes CASRDVLRGRGTEAFF.

The rearrangement uses TRBV4-1 and TRBJ2-2; D is perhaps TRBD2 (5 bases). There are 15 residues in the CDR3. Germline V lookup: CDR1 MGHRA, CDR2 YSYEKL. Deletions cut 4 bases from V and 6 bases from J, with 15 bases between. The CDR3 protein is CASSLRTVESGELFF. CDR3 bases: TGCGCCAGCAGCCTCCGGACTGTTGAATCCGGGGAGCTGTTTTTT.

This chain joins TRBV4-1 and TRBJ2-1; 10 bases map to TRBD2. CDR1 and CDR2 (germline): MGHRA, YSYEKL. The CDR3 is 19 amino acids. After removal of 1 base from V and 10 bases from J, the junction contained 19 bases not matched to a gene. CDR3 loop: CASSQVFNRGAGGRGEQFF. In nucleotides, the CDR3 is TGCGCCAGCAGCCAAGTGTTCAACCGTGGAGCGGGAGGGAGGGGGGAGCAGTTCTTC.

The chain uses TRBV5-1 and TRBJ1-1; no definite D call. CDR3 length: 13 residues. Trimming took off 5 bases at V and 5 bases at J, with 13 bases between the two ends. The germline gives CDR1 SGHRS, CDR2 YFSETQ. The CDR3 sequence: CASREGGGTEAFF. CDR3 bases: TGCGCCAGCAGGGAGGGCGGAGGGACTGAAGCTTTCTTT.

This clone was observed many times. J is TRBJ2-3 and V is TRBV4-2; TRBD2 aligns across 7 bases. CDR3 length equals 16 residues. Germline CDR1 and CDR2: LGHNA and YNFKEQ. Trimming took 4 bases from V and 5 from J; bases not matched to a gene: 12. CDR3 DNA: TGTGCCAGCAGCCGCCCTGGGGACTATGCCGTAGATACGCAGTATTTT. Translating gives CASSRPGDYAVDTQYF.

The V gene is TRBV6-1, the J gene TRBJ2-1, with 12 nucleotides matching TRBD2. CDR3 size: 17 residues. The germline V gene has CDR1 MNHNS and CDR2 SASEGT. V trimming: 1 base; J trimming: 7 bases; junction bases outside the gene matches: 8. The CDR3 loop reads CASSEGRASGRGNEQFF. CDR3 nucleotides: TGTGCCAGCAGTGAAGGTCGGGCTAGCGGGAGGGGGAATGAGCAGTTCTTC.

This chain links TRBV4-3 with TRBJ2-7, with D possibly matching TRBD1 (5 bases). Germline CDR1 LGHNA, CDR2 YSLEER. The CDR3 has 15 residues. Trimming shortened V by 0 bases and J by 3 bases, and 12 bases separated the two germline ends. The CDR3 sequence: CASSQDRQGFYEQYF. CDR3 DNA sequence: TGCGCCAGCAGCCAAGATAGGCAGGGCTTCTACGAGCAGTACTTC.

This chain links TRBV28 with TRBJ2-5; D uncertain. CDR1 MDHEN and CDR2 SYDVKM come from the germline V gene. CDR3 length: 11 residues. The ends were cut back, 3 bases at V and 5 bases at J, with 4 bases in the middle. The DNA for the CDR3 is TGTGCCAGCAGTTTCGGTGAGACCCAGTACTTC. This codes for CASSFGETQYF.

This clone was counted a single time. The chain carries TRBV27 and TRBJ2-1; weak D call: TRBD2 (6 bases). Trimming pared 3 bases from V and 7 bases from J, leaving 13 bases between. CDR1 is MNHEY, CDR2 SMNVEV, per germline (reference sequence). CDR3 length: 14 amino acids. The CDR3 loop is CASSFVREANEQFF. In DNA, the CDR3 is TGTGCCAGCAGTTTCGTGAGGGAGGCAAATGAGCAGTTCTTC.

The chain carries TRBV5-1 and TRBJ2-5; TRBD1 matches 11 bases. Germline CDR1 reads SGHRS; CDR2 reads YFSETQ. The CDR3 has 16 residues. Trimming at V came to 4 bases and at J to 2 bases, leaving 7 bases not matched to a gene. Here the CDR3 reads CASSEGTGGAQETQYF. The CDR3 nucleotides are TGCGCCAGCAGCGAGGGGACAGGGGGGGCTCAAGAGACCCAGTACTTC.

This chain connects TRBV4-1 to TRBJ2-7, with D possibly TRBD2 on 5 matching bases. Germline values: CDR1 MGHRA, CDR2 YSYEKL. Trimming pared 2 bases from V and 1 base from J, leaving 12 bases between. The length of the CDR3 is 15 residues. CDR3 in amino acids: CASSQPARGSYEQYF. CDR3 nucleotide sequence: TGCGCCAGCAGCCAACCTGCCCGGGGTTCCTACGAGCAGTACTTC.